This paragraph covers one TCR beta chain sequence. The data belong to a study of cytomegalovirus exposure and HLA in healthy donors. Trimming pared 6 bases from V and 0 bases from J, leaving 17 bases between. Per the germline V gene, CDR1 is MNHEY and CDR2 is SMNVEV (reference sequence). The CDR3 covers 16 residues. Primers: 60 Vbeta forward and 13 Jbeta reverse. The data were produced by immunoSEQ multiplex PCR, yet TCRdb's version contains in-frame clones alone and is incomplete. The sample shows 190,000 or so clones, 75% to 85% of them seen only once. This clonotype was obtained from a boy aged 5-17 years in good health and CMV-seronegative. The chain employs TRBV27 and TRBJ1-2; perhaps TRBD1 as D (6 bases). The sequencing sample was made of PBMCs. The CDR3 bases are TGTGCCAGCAGCCGGGGGGCGAGGGGAGCTAACTATGGCTACACCTTC. It yields the protein CASSRGARGANYGYTF.